The entry below gives a single T cell receptor beta chain sequence along with its context. Its target is unknown. The data were obtained in a study of T cell repertoires in ileal Crohn's disease. Broader study findings: High-frequency clones were more common in sorted CD8 than CD4 cells. All patients with clonality above 26.8% had endoscopic recurrence.

Between the trimmed V and J ends, which lost 0 bases and 2 bases, there was a span of 6 bases. CDR1 is SGHRS and CDR2 is YFSETQ in the germline V gene. This CDR3 contains 15 residues. TCRdb keeps only in-frame clones here, not all; method: immunoSEQ multiplex PCR. The sample includes roughly 9,100 clones, 75% to 85% of them seen just once. Adults with ileal or ileocolonic Crohn's disease and an indication for resection were eligible. The genes are TRBV5-1 and TRBJ2-6; a possible D gene is TRBD1 (5 bases). The source material was ileal tissue. This TCR was recovered from an adult with Crohn's disease. The CDR3 nucleotides are TGCGCCAGCAGCTTGGCAGGGCCTGGGGCCAACGTCCTGACTTTC. Translated, it gives CASSLAGPGANVLTF. The complete variable domain, with remaining parts taken from reference TRBV5-1 and TRBJ2-6, reads KAGVTQTPRYLIKTRGQQVTLSCSPISGHRSVSWYQQTPGQGLQFLFEYFSETQRNKGNFPGRFSGRQFSNSRSEMNVSTLELGDSALYLCASSLAGPGANVLTFGAGSRLTVL.